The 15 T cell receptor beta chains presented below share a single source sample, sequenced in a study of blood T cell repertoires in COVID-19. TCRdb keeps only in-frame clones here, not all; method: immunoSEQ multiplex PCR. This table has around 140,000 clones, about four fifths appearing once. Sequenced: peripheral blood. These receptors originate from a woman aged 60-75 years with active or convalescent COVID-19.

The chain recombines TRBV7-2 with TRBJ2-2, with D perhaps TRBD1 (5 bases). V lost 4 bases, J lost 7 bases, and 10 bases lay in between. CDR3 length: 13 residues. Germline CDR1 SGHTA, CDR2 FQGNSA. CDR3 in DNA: TGTGCCAGCAGCTCCCGACAGATCGGGGAGCTGTTTTTT. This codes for CASSSRQIGELFF.

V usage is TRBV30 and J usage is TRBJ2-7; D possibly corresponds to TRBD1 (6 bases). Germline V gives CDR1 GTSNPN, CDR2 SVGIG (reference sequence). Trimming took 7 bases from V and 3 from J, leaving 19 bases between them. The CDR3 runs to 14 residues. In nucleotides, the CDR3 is TGTGCCTCCACACGTCAGGGGATGAGCTACGAGCAGTACTTC. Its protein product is CASTRQGMSYEQYF.

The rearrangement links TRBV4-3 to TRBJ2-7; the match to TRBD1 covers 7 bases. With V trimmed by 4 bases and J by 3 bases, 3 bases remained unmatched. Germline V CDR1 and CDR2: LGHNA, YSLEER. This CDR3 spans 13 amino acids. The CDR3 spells CASSRWTGYEQYF. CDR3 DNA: TGCGCCAGCAGCCGGTGGACAGGCTACGAGCAGTACTTC.

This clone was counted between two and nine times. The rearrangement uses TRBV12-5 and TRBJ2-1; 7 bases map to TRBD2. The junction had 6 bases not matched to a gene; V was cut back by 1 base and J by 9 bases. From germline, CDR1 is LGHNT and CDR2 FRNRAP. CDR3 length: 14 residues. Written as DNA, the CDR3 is TGTGCTAGTGGTTTGGGCGGGGGAAGCGGTGAGCAGTTCTTC. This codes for CASGLGGGSGEQFF.

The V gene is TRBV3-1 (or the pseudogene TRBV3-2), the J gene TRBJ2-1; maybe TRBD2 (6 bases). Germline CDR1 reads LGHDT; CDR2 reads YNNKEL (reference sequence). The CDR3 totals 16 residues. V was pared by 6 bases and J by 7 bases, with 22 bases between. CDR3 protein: CASRLQSGWPKNEQFF. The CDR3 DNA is TGTGCCAGCAGACTCCAGAGCGGGTGGCCTAAGAATGAGCAGTTCTTC.

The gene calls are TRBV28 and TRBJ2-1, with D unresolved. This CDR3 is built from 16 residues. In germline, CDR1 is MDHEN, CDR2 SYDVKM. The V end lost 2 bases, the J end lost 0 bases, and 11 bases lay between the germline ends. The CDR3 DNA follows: TGTGCCAGCAGTTTAAGTGGTGGCCGCTCCTACAATGAGCAGTTCTTC. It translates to CASSLSGGRSYNEQFF.

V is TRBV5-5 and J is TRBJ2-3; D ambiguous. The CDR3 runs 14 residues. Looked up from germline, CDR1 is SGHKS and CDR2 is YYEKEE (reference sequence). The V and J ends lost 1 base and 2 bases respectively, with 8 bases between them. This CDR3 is CASSLNLYTDTQYF. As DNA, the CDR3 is TGTGCCAGCAGCTTGAACTTGTACACAGATACGCAGTATTTT.

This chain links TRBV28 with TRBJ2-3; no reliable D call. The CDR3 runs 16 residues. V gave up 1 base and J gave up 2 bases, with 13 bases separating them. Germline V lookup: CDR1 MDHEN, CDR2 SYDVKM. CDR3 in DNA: TGTGCCAGCAGTTTATCCATGCCAGAAAACACAGATACGCAGTATTTT. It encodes CASSLSMPENTDTQYF. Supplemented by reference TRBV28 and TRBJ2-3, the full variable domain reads DVKVTQSSRYLVKRTGEKVFLECVQDMDHENMFWYRQDPGLGLRLIYFSYDVKMKEKGDIPEGYSVSREKKERFSLILESASTNQTSMYLCASSLSMPENTDTQYFGPGTRLTVL.

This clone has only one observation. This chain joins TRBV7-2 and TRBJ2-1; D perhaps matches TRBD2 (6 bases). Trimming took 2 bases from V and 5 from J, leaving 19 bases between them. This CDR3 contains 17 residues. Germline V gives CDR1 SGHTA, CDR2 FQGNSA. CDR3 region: CASSLFSRRDLNNEQFF. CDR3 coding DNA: TGTGCCAGCAGCTTATTTTCCAGGCGGGATTTAAACAATGAGCAGTTCTTC.

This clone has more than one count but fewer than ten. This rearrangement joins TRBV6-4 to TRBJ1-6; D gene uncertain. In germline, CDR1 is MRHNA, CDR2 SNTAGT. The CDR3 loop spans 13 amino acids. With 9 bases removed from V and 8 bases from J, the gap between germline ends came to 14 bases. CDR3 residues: CASSRDSYSPLHF. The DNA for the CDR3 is TGTGCCAGTTCCCGGGATTCCTATTCACCCCTCCACTTT.

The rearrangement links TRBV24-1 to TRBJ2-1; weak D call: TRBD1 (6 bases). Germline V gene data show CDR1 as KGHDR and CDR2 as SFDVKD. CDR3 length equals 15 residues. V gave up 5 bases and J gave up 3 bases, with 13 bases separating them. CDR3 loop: CATSVRQGNYNEQFF. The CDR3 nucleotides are TGTGCCACCAGTGTGCGGCAGGGGAACTACAATGAGCAGTTCTTC.

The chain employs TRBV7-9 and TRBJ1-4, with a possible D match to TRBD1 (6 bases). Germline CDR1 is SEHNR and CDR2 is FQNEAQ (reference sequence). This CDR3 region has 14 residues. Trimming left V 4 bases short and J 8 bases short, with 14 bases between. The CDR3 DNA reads TGTGCCAGCAGCTCCTCAGGGGTTGGAGAAAAACTGTTTTTT. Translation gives CASSSSGVGEKLFF.

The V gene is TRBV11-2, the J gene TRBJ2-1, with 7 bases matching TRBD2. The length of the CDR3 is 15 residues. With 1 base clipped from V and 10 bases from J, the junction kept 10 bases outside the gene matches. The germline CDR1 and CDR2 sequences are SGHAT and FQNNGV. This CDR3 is CASSLGLALSREQFF. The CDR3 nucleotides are TGTGCCAGCAGCTTAGGACTAGCCCTCTCCAGGGAGCAGTTCTTC.

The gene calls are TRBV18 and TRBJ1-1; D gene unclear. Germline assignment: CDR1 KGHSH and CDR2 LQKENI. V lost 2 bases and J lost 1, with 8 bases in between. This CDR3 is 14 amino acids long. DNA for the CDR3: TGTGCCAGCTCACCATGGGCCACGAACACTGAAGCTTTCTTT. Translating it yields CASSPWATNTEAFF.

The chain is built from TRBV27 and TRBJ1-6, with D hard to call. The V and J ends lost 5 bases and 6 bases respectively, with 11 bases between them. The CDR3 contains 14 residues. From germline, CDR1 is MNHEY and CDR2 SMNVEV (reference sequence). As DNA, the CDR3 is TGTGCCAGCAGTGAGGGCAGACTTAATTCACCCCTCCACTTT. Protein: CASSEGRLNSPLHF.